This T cell receptor (beta chain) was profiled in a study of blood T cell repertoires in COVID-19 (dated by TCRdb to 2020 to 2022). Notes on the research overall: Samples from collaborators originated in the United States, Italy and Spain and spanned both the acute and convalescent phases of COVID-19. The material from the prospective study consisted of cDNA or gDNA derived from T cells, B-cell-depleted T cells, or PBMCs. The dataset comprised deeply sampled blood TCRbeta repertoires from subjects exposed to, actively infected with, or recovered from COVID-19. The repertoires were released in a freely available public database meant as a resource for research on the immune response to SARS-CoV-2. The samples were drawn from the first 160 participants of the ongoing ImmuneRACE study and from 950 to 1,500 subjects provided by 6 global collaborators. A de-identified subject ID, COVID-19 status, age in years and sex were almost always included in the sample metadata. Where HLA class I and class II types were available, the types were taken from metadata supplied by the sample provider, not from assay-based typing. Here is what the overall study found, with its caveats: The amount of clinical and demographic metadata varied by source and participant and was provided uncurated.

Trimming removed 6 bases from V and 1 base from J, leaving 8 bases between the germline ends. The CDR3 covers 13 residues, taking in both the cysteine and the phenylalanine. The sequence is cut down to CDR3 DNA, 39 bases in frame from base 1. The germline V gene yields SNHLY for CDR1 and FYNNEI for CDR2. On this clone itself: This receptor's antigen is unknown. No qualities accompany the bases; no much larger clone lies one base away.

TCRbeta CDR3 regions were amplified from genomic DNA using the immunoSEQ Assay, a bias-controlled multiplex PCR. From the authors' description of their analysis: The number of nucleated cells in each sample was estimated by amplification of reference gene primers within the assay. To quantify the absolute abundance of each unique TCRbeta CDR3 rearrangement, sequence reads were collapsed and filtered. For each sample, productive Simpson clonality was calculated as the square root of Simpson's diversity index over productive rearrangements. TCRdb holds this immuneACCESS table with in-frame rearrangements only. Some clones are missing; in checked studies, unresolved V genes explain under half, and the rest has no known cause. D and trimming come from the DNA, and the V and J calls and clone size come from that table. For this sample the table gives fewer than 110,000 clones, of which more than 70% were detected only once. Together, the top ten hold 17% of the sample.

The collaborating institutions used their own protocols to collect whole blood in K2EDTA tubes. For TCRbeta analysis, collaborator samples were shipped as frozen whole blood, as isolated PBMCs, or as DNA extracted from either sample type. The rearranged segments are TRBV2 and TRBJ2-3, with a tentative D gene TRBD2 over 6 matching bases. This TCR was recovered from a woman older than 75 in a cohort sampled during active COVID-19. Sequencing was performed on peripheral blood. In nucleotide form, the sequence is TGTGCCAGCAGCGCTAGCGGCACAGATACGCAGTATTTT. It is translated as CASSASGTDTQYF. Joined to the reference TRBV2 and TRBJ2-3 proteins, this CDR3 gives the full variable domain: EPEVTQTPSHQVTQMGQEVILRCVPISNHLYFYWYRQILGQKVEFLVSFYNNEISEKSEIFDDQFSVERPDGSNFTLKIRSTKLEDSAMYFCASSASGTDTQYFGPGTRLTVL.